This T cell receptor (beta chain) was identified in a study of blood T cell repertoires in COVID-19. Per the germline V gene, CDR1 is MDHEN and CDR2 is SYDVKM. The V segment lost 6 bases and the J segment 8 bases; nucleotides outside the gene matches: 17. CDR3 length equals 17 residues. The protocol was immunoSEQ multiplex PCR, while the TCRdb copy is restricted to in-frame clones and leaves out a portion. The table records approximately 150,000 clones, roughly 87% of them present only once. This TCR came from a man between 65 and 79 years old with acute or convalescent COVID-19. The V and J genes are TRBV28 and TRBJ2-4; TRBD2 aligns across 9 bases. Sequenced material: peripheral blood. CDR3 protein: CASRENSGSGIMDIQYF. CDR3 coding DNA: TGTGCCAGCAGGGAAAATAGCGGGAGTGGGATTATGGACATTCAGTACTTC.